This TCR beta chain was identified during a study of T cells in narcolepsy. Study-level information: Enrolled donors included narcolepsy type 1 or type 2 patients and healthy controls. Study observations and caveats: Comparing one patient's CSF and blood CD4+ clonotypes highlighted HCRT- and TRIB2-specific autoreactive clonotypes. Healthy controls reportedly lacked the autoreactive clonotypes serially found in patients' blood. In some patient and control memory CD4+ samples, autoreactive clones were absent.

V dropped 6 bases and J dropped 2; count of bases not matched to a gene: 9. Germline V gene data show CDR1 as LNHDA and CDR2 as SQIVND (reference sequence). The CDR3 totals 17 residues. Concerning this clone: Its target is unknown.

Assay used: immunoSEQ multiplex PCR; TCRdb lists only in-frame clones, some missing. This table has approximately 30,000 clones, under 90% appearing once. The sequencing sample was made of CD45RA- memory CD4+ T cells from PBMCs. The chain couples TRBV19 to TRBJ1-5, with 11 bases matching TRBD1. The sequence came from a human donor with narcolepsy. The CDR3 region is CASRRTGGRSGNQPQHF. The CDR3 DNA is TGTGCCAGTAGACGGACAGGGGGCCGATCGGGCAATCAGCCCCAGCATTTT.